Listed below are T cell receptor beta chains from one sample, sequenced in a study of early T cells in non-severe SARS-CoV-2 infection. TCRdb passed the 5' RACE reads through MiXCR, listing each CDR3 protein once. Of some 50,000 distinct CDR3 sequences listed, about 10% were seen once; the top ten hold 3.5% to 4%. Here the sequenced sample was whole blood, taken at baseline. All receptors come from an adult who was a healthcare worker with PCR-confirmed SARS-CoV-2 infection or an uninfected control (not recorded which). Each CDR3 is given with its conserved first and last residue. The order of the fields is V gene, D gene, clone size, J gene, CDR3 protein, CDR3 DNA. D genes are given only for firm matches. Not all rows give a size; the values are once, few, many and, for expanded clones, a class.

v_call: TRBV23-1
d_call: -
clone_size: many
j_call: TRBJ1-4
cdr3_aa: CASSQSRGEGEKLFF
cdr3_nt: TGCGCCAGCAGTCAATCTCGGGGGGAAGGTGAAAAACTGTTTTTT

v_call: TRBV29-1
d_call: -
clone_size: -
j_call: TRBJ2-2
cdr3_aa: CSVELGDRNTGELFF
cdr3_nt: TGCAGCGTTGAACTTGGGGACCGGAACACCGGGGAGCTGTTTTTT

v_call: TRBV19
d_call: TRBD2
clone_size: many
j_call: TRBJ2-1
cdr3_aa: CASSARTSASYNEQFF
cdr3_nt: TGTGCCAGTAGTGCTAGGACTAGCGCGAGTTACAATGAGCAGTTCTTC

v_call: TRBV2
d_call: -
clone_size: many
j_call: TRBJ2-3
cdr3_aa: CASRVDSTDTQYF
cdr3_nt: TGTGCCAGCAGGGTCGACAGCACAGATACGCAGTATTTT

v_call: TRBV12-3/TRBV12-4
d_call: TRBD1
clone_size: -
j_call: TRBJ1-2
cdr3_aa: CASRRGSVEGYTF
cdr3_nt: TGTGCCAGCCGCAGGGGGTCCGTCGAGGGCTACACCTTC

v_call: TRBV19
d_call: -
clone_size: -
j_call: TRBJ2-1
cdr3_aa: CASSIGRLGNEQFF
cdr3_nt: TGTGCCAGTAGTATAGGTCGCTTGGGGAATGAGCAGTTCTTC

v_call: TRBV18
d_call: TRBD2
clone_size: few
j_call: TRBJ2-2
cdr3_aa: CASSPGTSGIPDTGELFF
cdr3_nt: TGTGCCAGCTCACCGGGGACTAGCGGGATTCCCGACACCGGGGAGCTGTTTTTT

v_call: TRBV7-9
d_call: -
clone_size: many
j_call: TRBJ1-6
cdr3_aa: CASMIDGVNSPLHF
cdr3_nt: TGTGCCAGCATGATTGATGGCGTTAATTCACCCCTCCACTTT

v_call: TRBV5-1
d_call: -
clone_size: once
j_call: TRBJ1-6
cdr3_aa: CASSLETALNSPLHF
cdr3_nt: TGCGCCAGCAGCTTGGAGACGGCCCTTAATTCACCCCTCCACTTT

v_call: TRBV12-2
d_call: -
clone_size: many
j_call: TRBJ2-1
cdr3_aa: CASRSRGGSYNEQFF
cdr3_nt: TGTGCAAGTCGCTCTAGAGGGGGCTCCTACAATGAGCAGTTCTTC

v_call: TRBV7-8
d_call: -
clone_size: -
j_call: TRBJ2-1
cdr3_aa: CASSLVALAYNEQFF
cdr3_nt: TGTGCCAGCAGCTTAGTAGCGCTCGCCTACAATGAGCAGTTCTTC

v_call: TRBV7-7
d_call: TRBD2
clone_size: many
j_call: TRBJ2-5
cdr3_aa: CASSFLAGGKETQYF
cdr3_nt: TGTGCTAGCAGCTTTCTCGCGGGGGGAAAAGAGACCCAGTACTTC

v_call: TRBV7-9
d_call: -
clone_size: -
j_call: TRBJ2-5
cdr3_aa: CASSLGGASRTQYF
cdr3_nt: TGTGCCAGCAGCTTAGGTGGCGCCTCACGGACCCAGTACTTC

v_call: TRBV6-4
d_call: -
clone_size: few
j_call: TRBJ1-2
cdr3_aa: CASTGEDFYGYTF
cdr3_nt: TGTGCCAGCACTGGCGAGGACTTCTATGGCTACACCTTC

v_call: TRBV11-2
d_call: -
clone_size: few
j_call: TRBJ2-3
cdr3_aa: CASTRPTGTDTQYF
cdr3_nt: TGTGCCAGCACCCGCCCGACCGGCACAGATACGCAGTATTTT

v_call: TRBV25-1
d_call: -
clone_size: medium-sized
j_call: TRBJ2-1
cdr3_aa: CASTLVNEQFF
cdr3_nt: TGTGCCAGCACTCTAGTGAATGAGCAGTTCTTC

v_call: TRBV6-6
d_call: TRBD2
clone_size: -
j_call: TRBJ2-5
cdr3_aa: CASSLDPTSGRETQYF
cdr3_nt: TGTGCCAGCAGTTTGGACCCGACTAGCGGGCGAGAGACCCAGTACTTC

v_call: TRBV19
d_call: TRBD2
clone_size: -
j_call: TRBJ2-7
cdr3_aa: CASSPLAGGEQYF
cdr3_nt: TGTGCCAGTAGTCCCCTAGCGGGGGGTGAGCAGTACTTC

v_call: TRBV4-2
d_call: TRBD1
clone_size: many
j_call: TRBJ1-4
cdr3_aa: CASSQEGTGGEKLFF
cdr3_nt: TGTGCCAGCAGCCAAGAGGGGACAGGGGGTGAAAAACTGTTTTTT

v_call: TRBV27
d_call: -
clone_size: -
j_call: TRBJ1-2
cdr3_aa: CASSYVGGYGYTF
cdr3_nt: TGTGCCAGCAGTTATGTTGGTGGCTATGGCTACACCTTC

v_call: TRBV13
d_call: -
clone_size: -
j_call: TRBJ1-3
cdr3_aa: CASSLPGSSGNTIYF
cdr3_nt: TGTGCCAGCAGCTTACCCGGGTCTTCTGGAAACACCATATATTTT

v_call: TRBV2
d_call: -
clone_size: many
j_call: TRBJ2-1
cdr3_aa: CASRAASWPYNEQFF
cdr3_nt: TGTGCCAGCAGGGCAGCTAGCTGGCCCTACAATGAGCAGTTCTTC

v_call: TRBV29-1
d_call: TRBD1
clone_size: many
j_call: TRBJ1-1
cdr3_aa: CSVEGQGESEAFF
cdr3_nt: TGCAGCGTTGAAGGACAGGGGGAGAGTGAAGCTTTCTTT

v_call: TRBV14
d_call: -
clone_size: many
j_call: TRBJ2-1
cdr3_aa: CASSQGALEQFF
cdr3_nt: TGTGCCAGCAGCCAAGGGGCCCTTGAGCAGTTCTTC

v_call: TRBV7-9
d_call: -
clone_size: many
j_call: TRBJ1-6
cdr3_aa: CASSLASQLLANSPLHF
cdr3_nt: TGTGCCAGCAGCTTAGCATCCCAGCTCCTGGCTAATTCACCCCTCCACTTT

v_call: TRBV29-1
d_call: TRBD1
clone_size: few
j_call: TRBJ2-3
cdr3_aa: CSVEEGQAAGTQYF
cdr3_nt: TGCAGCGTTGAAGAAGGACAGGCCGCCGGTACGCAGTATTTT

v_call: TRBV27
d_call: -
clone_size: few
j_call: TRBJ2-5
cdr3_aa: CASQPGYGETQYF
cdr3_nt: TGTGCCAGCCAACCTGGATACGGTGAGACCCAGTACTTC

v_call: TRBV5-1
d_call: -
clone_size: many
j_call: TRBJ2-1
cdr3_aa: CASRFSFSNEQFF
cdr3_nt: TGCGCCAGCAGGTTTTCCTTTAGCAATGAGCAGTTCTTC

v_call: TRBV11-1
d_call: -
clone_size: -
j_call: TRBJ2-5
cdr3_aa: CASKAWAARGETQYF
cdr3_nt: TGTGCCAGCAAAGCCTGGGCCGCCCGAGGGGAGACCCAGTACTTC

v_call: TRBV10-3
d_call: TRBD2
clone_size: -
j_call: TRBJ2-2
cdr3_aa: CAISTGLAVNTGELFF
cdr3_nt: TGTGCCATCAGCACGGGACTAGCGGTAAACACCGGGGAGCTGTTTTTT

v_call: TRBV4-1
d_call: TRBD1
clone_size: -
j_call: TRBJ2-7
cdr3_aa: CASSYIAGTGVHEQYF
cdr3_nt: TGCGCCAGCAGCTATATCGCCGGGACAGGGGTCCACGAGCAGTACTTC

v_call: TRBV2
d_call: -
clone_size: few
j_call: TRBJ2-5
cdr3_aa: CASSEMGATQYF
cdr3_nt: TGTGCCAGCAGTGAAATGGGGGCGACCCAGTACTTC

v_call: TRBV11-3
d_call: TRBD1
clone_size: many
j_call: TRBJ2-5
cdr3_aa: CASARGQEQETQYF
cdr3_nt: TGTGCCAGCGCGAGGGGGCAGGAGCAAGAGACCCAATACTTC

v_call: TRBV7-9
d_call: -
clone_size: -
j_call: TRBJ1-4
cdr3_aa: CASSLVSRGTGANEKLFF
cdr3_nt: TGTGCCAGCAGCTTAGTCTCACGTGGGACGGGAGCTAATGAAAAACTGTTTTTT

v_call: TRBV19
d_call: -
clone_size: -
j_call: TRBJ2-6
cdr3_aa: CASSSGGANVLTF
cdr3_nt: TGTGCCAGTAGTTCTGGTGGGGCCAACGTCCTGACTTTC

v_call: TRBV20-1
d_call: -
clone_size: few
j_call: TRBJ1-2
cdr3_aa: CSARVPGQGFHGYTF
cdr3_nt: TGCAGTGCTAGAGTACCGGGACAAGGGTTCCATGGCTACACCTTC

v_call: TRBV14
d_call: -
clone_size: -
j_call: TRBJ1-1
cdr3_aa: CASTLGGMNTEAFF
cdr3_nt: TGTGCCAGCACCCTGGGAGGAATGAACACTGAAGCTTTCTTT

v_call: TRBV2
d_call: -
clone_size: -
j_call: TRBJ1-5
cdr3_aa: CASSEESRVGNQPQHF
cdr3_nt: TGTGCCAGCAGTGAAGAGTCCAGGGTTGGAAATCAGCCCCAGCATTTT

v_call: TRBV11-3
d_call: -
clone_size: -
j_call: TRBJ2-7
cdr3_aa: CASSSTRSYEQYF
cdr3_nt: TGTGCCAGCAGCTCGACCCGTTCCTACGAGCAGTACTTC

v_call: TRBV27
d_call: -
clone_size: many
j_call: TRBJ2-2
cdr3_aa: CASSLSASNTGELFF
cdr3_nt: TGTGCCAGCAGTTTATCTGCCTCGAACACCGGGGAGCTGTTTTTT

v_call: TRBV24-1
d_call: -
clone_size: few
j_call: TRBJ2-2
cdr3_aa: CATSDWGTRNTGELFF
cdr3_nt: TGTGCCACCAGTGATTGGGGGACCCGGAACACCGGGGAGCTGTTTTTT

v_call: TRBV10-3
d_call: -
clone_size: -
j_call: TRBJ2-7
cdr3_aa: CAISESMGSYEQYF
cdr3_nt: TGTGCCATCAGTGAGTCTATGGGTTCCTACGAGCAGTACTTC

v_call: TRBV6-5
d_call: -
clone_size: -
j_call: TRBJ1-2
cdr3_aa: CASATPFRGSYGYTF
cdr3_nt: TGTGCCAGCGCGACACCATTCCGGGGCAGCTATGGCTACACCTTC

v_call: TRBV5-1
d_call: -
clone_size: many
j_call: TRBJ1-2
cdr3_aa: CASTLRVGTQDSTYGYTF
cdr3_nt: TGCGCCAGCACCTTGAGGGTTGGAACCCAGGACAGTACCTATGGCTACACCTTC

v_call: TRBV7-8
d_call: TRBD2
clone_size: -
j_call: TRBJ2-3
cdr3_aa: CASSLTSGNTDTQYF
cdr3_nt: TGTGCCAGCAGCCTCACTAGCGGAAACACAGATACGCAGTATTTT

v_call: TRBV11-2
d_call: -
clone_size: many
j_call: TRBJ1-1
cdr3_aa: CASSSYGRPAFF
cdr3_nt: TGTGCCAGCAGCTCTTACGGGAGGCCGGCTTTCTTT

v_call: TRBV12-3/TRBV12-4
d_call: TRBD2
clone_size: many
j_call: TRBJ2-1
cdr3_aa: CASSIVPGLEAYNEQFF
cdr3_nt: TGTGCCAGCAGTATCGTTCCTGGACTAGAAGCTTACAATGAGCAGTTCTTC

v_call: TRBV4-2
d_call: -
clone_size: medium-sized
j_call: TRBJ1-2
cdr3_aa: CASSQDSAKNYGYTF
cdr3_nt: TGTGCCAGCAGCCAAGACAGCGCCAAAAACTATGGCTACACCTTC